This T cell receptor (beta chain) was profiled in a study of blood T cell repertoires in COVID-19. Study background: Specimens from acute and convalescent COVID-19 originated in the United States, Italy and Spain. Sources were T cells, B-cell-depleted T cells, or PBMCs; the material itself was cDNA or gDNA.

Under the authors' procedure: By means of reference gene primer amplification, nucleated cell counts were estimated. The assay was immunoSEQ multiplex PCR, and TCRdb's table has in-frame clones only and misses some. V and J calls and clone size are copied from that table; D and trimming were computed from the DNA. The table shows about 62,000 clones, with more than 90% occurring only once. The germline V gene has CDR1 MDHEN and CDR2 SYDVKM. Trimming stripped 2 bases from V and 0 bases from J, with 14 bases between. CDR3 size: 17 residues. The receptor was derived from a human donor in a cohort sampled during active COVID-19. V gene TRBV28 combines with J gene TRBJ2-1; TRBD1 is a possible D gene (5 bases). Sequences were obtained from peripheral blood. For the CDR3, the DNA is TGTGCCAGCAGTTTACCTCCGACAGCCGACTCCTACAATGAGCAGTTCTTC. It specifies CASSLPPTADSYNEQFF.